What follows are 14 T cell receptor beta chains derived from one specimen sequenced in a study of cytomegalovirus exposure and HLA in healthy donors. PCR amplification relied on 60 Vbeta primers (plus 13 Jbeta primers). TCRdb's copy holds only in-frame clones and misses some; the assay was immunoSEQ multiplex PCR. The repertoire has over 200,000 clones, around four fifths of them found once; the top ten carry 2.7%. Material for sequencing was PBMCs. All receptors come from a woman aged 55-70 years in good health and CMV-seropositive.

The CDR3 DNA reads TGCGCCAGCAGTGGAGGAGGCACAGATACGCAGTATTTT. Amino acid sequence: CASSGGGTDTQYF. The chain employs TRBV5-1 and TRBJ2-3; D is possibly TRBD2 (5 bases). The germline CDR1 and CDR2 sequences are SGHRS and YFSETQ. Trimming removed 5 bases at V and 1 base at J, with 8 bases between. The CDR3 covers 13 residues.

The gene calls are TRBV2 and TRBJ1-4, with D perhaps matching TRBD1 (6 bases). The CDR3 totals 12 residues. Germline assignment: CDR1 SNHLY and CDR2 FYNNEI. The V end was cut by 8 bases, the J end by 5 bases, with 9 bases between. Here the CDR3 reads CASEGGNEKLFF. CDR3 bases: TGTGCCAGCGAGGGGGGGAATGAAAAACTGTTTTTT.

J is TRBJ1-1 and V is TRBV28, with D possibly TRBD1 on 5 matching bases. Per germline, CDR1 MDHEN and CDR2 SYDVKM. V lost 4 bases, J lost 1 base, and 13 bases lay in between. CDR3 size: 15 residues. In DNA, the CDR3 is TGTGCCAGCAGTTCCCCTTCGGGGGAGAACACTGAAGCTTTCTTT. Translation: CASSSPSGENTEAFF.

V and J are TRBV14 and TRBJ1-4; D is uncertain. Germline V gene sequence: CDR1 SGHDN, CDR2 FVKESK. V was clipped by 0 bases and J by 4 bases, with 12 bases between them. The CDR3 is 16 amino acids. CDR3: CASSQDRGQVNEKLFF. The CDR3 DNA reads as TGTGCCAGCAGCCAAGATCGAGGGCAGGTTAATGAAAAACTGTTTTTT.

CDR3 sequence reads: CASSRPGLVLEQYF. In DNA, the CDR3 is TGCGCCAGCAGCCGTCCGGGACTAGTTCTCGAGCAGTACTTC. The rearrangement joins TRBV4-3 to TRBJ2-7; 8 nucleotides match TRBD2. Germline V gene lookup returns CDR1 LGHNA and CDR2 YSLEER. The CDR3 length is 14 residues. The ends lost 4 bases at V and 6 bases at J; junction bases unmatched: 8.

This clone was counted a single time. The chain couples TRBV5-5 to TRBJ1-2; the D gene is possibly TRBD1 (5 bases). CDR1 is SGHKS, CDR2 YYEKEE, per germline (reference sequence). Deletions cut 1 base from V and 6 bases from J, with 10 bases between. The CDR3 runs to 13 residues. The CDR3 DNA reads TGTGCCAGCAGCTTGAAAGGAGGGGATGGCTACACCTTC. Translating it yields CASSLKGGDGYTF.

This rearrangement joins TRBV7-9 to TRBJ1-1; D unresolved. The V gene's germline CDR1 is SEHNR and CDR2 FQNEAQ (reference sequence). CDR3 length: 12 residues. The ends were cut back, 0 bases at V and 10 bases at J, with 9 bases in the middle. The CDR3 DNA reads as TGTGCCAGCAGCTTAGCAGGATGGAGAGCTTTCTTT. It yields the protein CASSLAGWRAFF.

This clone was seen a single time. The chain links TRBV7-2 to TRBJ2-7; a possible D gene is TRBD1 (5 bases). The ends were cut back, 7 bases at V and 2 bases at J, with 15 bases in the middle. The CDR3 is 14 residues long. Germline-derived CDR1 and CDR2 are SGHTA and FQGNSA. The CDR3 spells CASTSRTTTYEQYF. The DNA for the CDR3 is TGTGCCAGCACCTCTCGGACAACTACCTACGAGCAGTACTTC.

The chain carries TRBV25-1 and TRBJ2-6, with D perhaps matching TRBD2 (5 bases). V was cut by 3 bases and J by 0 bases, with 9 bases left in between. Per the germline V gene, CDR1 is MGHDK and CDR2 is SYGVNS. CDR3 length: 16 amino acids. The CDR3: CASSDGRSSGANVLTF. The CDR3 DNA reads as TGTGCCAGCAGTGATGGGAGAAGCTCTGGGGCCAACGTCCTGACTTTC. The variable domain in full, with the rest retrieved from reference TRBV25-1 and TRBJ2-6, is EADIYQTPRYLVIGTGKKITLECSQTMGHDKMYWYQQDPGMELHLIHYSYGVNSTEKGDLSSESTVSRIRTEHFPLTLESARPSHTSQYLCASSDGRSSGANVLTFGAGSRLTVL.

The V and J genes are TRBV27 and TRBJ1-1; tentatively, D is TRBD1 (6 bases). The CDR3 covers 13 residues. V was shortened by 6 bases and J by 6 bases, with 14 bases between the two germline ends. Germline V lookup: CDR1 MNHEY, CDR2 SMNVEV (reference sequence). CDR3: CASRLSGGPEAFF. The DNA of the CDR3 is TGTGCCAGCAGATTGTCGGGGGGCCCTGAAGCTTTCTTT.

J is TRBJ2-3 and V is TRBV5-8, with 8 positions matching TRBD2. Germline CDR1 is SGHTS and CDR2 is YDEGEE. Trimming at V came to 0 bases and at J to 1 base, leaving 4 bases not matched to a gene. The CDR3 contains 16 residues. CDR3 loop: CASSLGRREGTDTQYF. The CDR3, as DNA: TGTGCCAGCAGCTTGGGGCGGCGGGAGGGCACAGATACGCAGTATTTT.

V usage is TRBV7-9 and J usage is TRBJ2-1; 9 nucleotides align to TRBD2. This CDR3 spans 14 amino acids. Trimming at V came to 8 bases and at J to 0 bases, leaving 2 bases not matched to a gene. Germline loops: CDR1 SEHNR, CDR2 FQNEAQ (reference sequence). The CDR3 DNA is TGTGCCAGCGCGGGAGGGAGCTCCTACAATGAGCAGTTCTTC. Translation gives CASAGGSSYNEQFF.

This clone was seen a few times. The chain uses TRBV5-1 and TRBJ1-1; TRBD1 matches at 8 bases. There are 12 residues in the CDR3. The germline V gene has CDR1 SGHRS and CDR2 YFSETQ. The V segment lost 2 bases and the J segment 8 bases; nucleotides outside the gene matches: 2. CDR3 sequence (DNA): TGCGCCAGCAGCTTTGACAGGGGAGAAGCTTTCTTT. Protein product: CASSFDRGEAFF.

J is TRBJ1-3 and V is TRBV5-1; 8 nucleotides line up with TRBD1. The CDR3 is 15 residues long. Looked up from germline, CDR1 is SGHRS and CDR2 is YFSETQ. V was clipped by 4 bases and J by 0 bases; unmatched bases: 3. CDR3 sequence reads: CASSATGDSGNTIYF. CDR3 in DNA: TGCGCCAGCAGCGCGACAGGGGACTCTGGAAACACCATATATTTT.